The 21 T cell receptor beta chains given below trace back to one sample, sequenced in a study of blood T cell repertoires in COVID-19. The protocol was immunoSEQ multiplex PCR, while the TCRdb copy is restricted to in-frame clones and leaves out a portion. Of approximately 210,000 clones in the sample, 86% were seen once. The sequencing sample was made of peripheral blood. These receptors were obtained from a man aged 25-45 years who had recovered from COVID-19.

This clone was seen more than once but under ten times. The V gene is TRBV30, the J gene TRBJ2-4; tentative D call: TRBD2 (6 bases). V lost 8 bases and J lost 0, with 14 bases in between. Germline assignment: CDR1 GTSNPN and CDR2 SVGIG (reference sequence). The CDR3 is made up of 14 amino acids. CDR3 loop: CARGTDTAKNIQYF. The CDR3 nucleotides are TGTGCCCGGGGGACTGATACAGCCAAAAACATTCAGTACTTC.

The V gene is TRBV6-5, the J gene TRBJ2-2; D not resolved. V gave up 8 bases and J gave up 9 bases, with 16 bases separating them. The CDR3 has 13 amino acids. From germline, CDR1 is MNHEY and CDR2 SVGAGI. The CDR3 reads CASRSDVGRELFF. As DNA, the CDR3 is TGTGCCAGCCGGAGTGATGTTGGTAGGGAGCTGTTTTTT.

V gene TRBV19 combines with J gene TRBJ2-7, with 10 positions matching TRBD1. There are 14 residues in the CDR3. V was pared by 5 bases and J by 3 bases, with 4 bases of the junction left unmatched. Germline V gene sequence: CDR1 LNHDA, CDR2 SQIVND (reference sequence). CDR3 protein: CASSADRGLYEQYF. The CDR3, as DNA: TGTGCCAGTAGTGCAGACAGGGGGCTCTACGAGCAGTACTTC.

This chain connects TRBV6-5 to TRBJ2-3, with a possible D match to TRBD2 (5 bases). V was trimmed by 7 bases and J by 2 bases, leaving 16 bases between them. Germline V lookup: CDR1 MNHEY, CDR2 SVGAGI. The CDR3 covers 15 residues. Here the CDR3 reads CASIRGAVFTDTQYF. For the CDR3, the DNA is TGTGCCAGCATTCGAGGAGCGGTTTTCACAGATACGCAGTATTTT.

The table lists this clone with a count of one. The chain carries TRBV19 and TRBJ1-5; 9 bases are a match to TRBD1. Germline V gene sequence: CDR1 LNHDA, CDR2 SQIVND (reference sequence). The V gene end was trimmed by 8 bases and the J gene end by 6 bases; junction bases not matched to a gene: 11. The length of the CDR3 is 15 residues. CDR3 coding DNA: TGTGCCAGTCGGTCGGGACAGGGTCGAGGTCAGCCCCAGCATTTT. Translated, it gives CASRSGQGRGQPQHF.

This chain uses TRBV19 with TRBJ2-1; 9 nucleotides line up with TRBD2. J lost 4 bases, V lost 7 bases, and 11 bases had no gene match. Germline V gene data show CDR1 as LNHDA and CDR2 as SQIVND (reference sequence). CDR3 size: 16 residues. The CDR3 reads CASKLGRAGGYNEQFF. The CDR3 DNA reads TGTGCCAGTAAGCTTGGGAGAGCGGGGGGATACAATGAGCAGTTCTTC.

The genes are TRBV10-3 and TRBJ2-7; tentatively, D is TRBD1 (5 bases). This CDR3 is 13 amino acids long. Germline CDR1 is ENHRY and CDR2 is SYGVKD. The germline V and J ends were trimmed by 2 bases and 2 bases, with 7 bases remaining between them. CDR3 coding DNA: TGTGCCATCAGTGAGGGGGCCGCCTACGAGCAGTACTTC. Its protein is CAISEGAAYEQYF.

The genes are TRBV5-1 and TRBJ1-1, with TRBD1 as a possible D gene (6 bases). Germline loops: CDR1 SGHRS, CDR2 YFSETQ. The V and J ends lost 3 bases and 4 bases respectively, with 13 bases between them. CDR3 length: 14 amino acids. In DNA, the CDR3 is TGCGCCAGCAGCTGGGGTAGGGGGACCACTGAAGCTTTCTTT. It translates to CASSWGRGTTEAFF.

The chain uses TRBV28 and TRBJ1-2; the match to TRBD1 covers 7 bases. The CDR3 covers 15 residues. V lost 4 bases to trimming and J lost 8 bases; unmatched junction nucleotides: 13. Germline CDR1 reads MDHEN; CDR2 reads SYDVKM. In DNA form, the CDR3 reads TGTGCCAGCAGTTCACCACGACAGGGCCTCGGAGGCTACACCTTC. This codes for CASSSPRQGLGGYTF.

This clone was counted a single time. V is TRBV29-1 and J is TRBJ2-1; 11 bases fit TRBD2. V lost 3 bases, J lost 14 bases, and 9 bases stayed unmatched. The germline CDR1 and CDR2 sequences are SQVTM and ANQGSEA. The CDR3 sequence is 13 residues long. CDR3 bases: TGCAGCGTTGATTATCTAGCGGGGGGTTTGGAGTTCTTC. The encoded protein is CSVDYLAGGLEFF.

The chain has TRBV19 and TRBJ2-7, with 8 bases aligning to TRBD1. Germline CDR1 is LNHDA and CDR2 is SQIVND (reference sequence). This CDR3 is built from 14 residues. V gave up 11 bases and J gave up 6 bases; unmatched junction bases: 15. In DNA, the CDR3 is TGTGCCGGACGACGGACAGGGAGAGGGTGCGAGCAGTACTTC. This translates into CAGRRTGRGCEQYF.

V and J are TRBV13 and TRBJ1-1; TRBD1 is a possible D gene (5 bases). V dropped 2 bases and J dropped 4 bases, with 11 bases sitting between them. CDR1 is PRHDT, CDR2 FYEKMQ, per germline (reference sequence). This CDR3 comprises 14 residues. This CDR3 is CASSLFQRGTEAFF. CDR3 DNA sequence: TGTGCCAGCAGCTTATTTCAAAGGGGCACTGAAGCTTTCTTT. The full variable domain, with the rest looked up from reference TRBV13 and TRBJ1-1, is AAGVIQSPRHLIKEKRETATLKCYPIPRHDTVYWYQQGPGQDPQFLISFYEKMQSDKGSIPDRFSAQQFSDYHSELNMSSLELGDSALYFCASSLFQRGTEAFFGQGTRLTVV.

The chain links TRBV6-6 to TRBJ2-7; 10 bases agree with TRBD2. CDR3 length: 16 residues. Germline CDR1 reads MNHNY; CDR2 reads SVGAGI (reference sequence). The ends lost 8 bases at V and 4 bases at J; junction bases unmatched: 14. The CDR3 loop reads CASSGSGGRILYEQYF. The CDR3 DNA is TGTGCCAGCTCGGGTAGCGGGGGGAGAATTCTGTACGAGCAGTACTTC.

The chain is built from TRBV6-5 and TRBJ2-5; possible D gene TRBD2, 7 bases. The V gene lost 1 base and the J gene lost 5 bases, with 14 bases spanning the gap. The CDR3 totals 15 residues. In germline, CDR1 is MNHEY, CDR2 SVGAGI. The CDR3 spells CASSYYPGGGETQYF. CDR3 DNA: TGTGCCAGCAGTTACTACCCGGGGGGCGGTGAGACCCAGTACTTC.

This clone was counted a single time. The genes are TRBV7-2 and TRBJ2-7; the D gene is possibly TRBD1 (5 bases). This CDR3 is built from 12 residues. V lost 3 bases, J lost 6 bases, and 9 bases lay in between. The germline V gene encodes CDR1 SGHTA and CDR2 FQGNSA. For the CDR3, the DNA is TGTGCCAGCAGCTTCTTCCAGGGCGAGCAGTACTTC. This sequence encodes CASSFFQGEQYF.

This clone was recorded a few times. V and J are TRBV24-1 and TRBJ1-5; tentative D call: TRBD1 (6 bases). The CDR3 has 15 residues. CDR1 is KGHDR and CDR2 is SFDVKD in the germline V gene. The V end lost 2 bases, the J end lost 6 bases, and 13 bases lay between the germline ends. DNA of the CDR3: TGTGCCACCAGTGATTCAACCAGGGGCATTCAGCCCCAGCATTTT. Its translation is CATSDSTRGIQPQHF.

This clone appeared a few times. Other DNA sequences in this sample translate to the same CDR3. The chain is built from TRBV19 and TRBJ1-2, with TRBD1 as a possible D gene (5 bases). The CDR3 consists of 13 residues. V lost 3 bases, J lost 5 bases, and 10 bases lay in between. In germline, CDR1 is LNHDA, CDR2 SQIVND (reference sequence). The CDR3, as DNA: TGTGCCAGTAGTATTCAGGGACTGTATGGCTACACCTTC. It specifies CASSIQGLYGYTF. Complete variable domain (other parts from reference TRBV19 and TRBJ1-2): DGGITQSPKYLFRKEGQNVTLSCEQNLNHDAMYWYRQDPGQGLRLIYYSQIVNDFQKGDIAEGYSVSREKKESFPLTVTSAQKNPTAFYLCASSIQGLYGYTFGSGTRLTVV.

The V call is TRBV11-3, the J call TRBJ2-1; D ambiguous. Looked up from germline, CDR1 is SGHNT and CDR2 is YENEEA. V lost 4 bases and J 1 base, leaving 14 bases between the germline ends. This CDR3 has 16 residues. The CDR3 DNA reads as TGTGCCAGCAGCTCCCCTGGAGTGGATTCCTACAATGAGCAGTTCTTC. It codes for CASSSPGVDSYNEQFF. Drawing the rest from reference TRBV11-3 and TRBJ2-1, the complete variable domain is EAGVVQSPRYKIIEKKQPVAFWCNPISGHNTLYWYLQNLGQGPELLIRYENEEAVDDSQLPKDRFSAERLKGVDSTLKIQPAELGDSAVYLCASSSPGVDSYNEQFFGPGTRLTVL.

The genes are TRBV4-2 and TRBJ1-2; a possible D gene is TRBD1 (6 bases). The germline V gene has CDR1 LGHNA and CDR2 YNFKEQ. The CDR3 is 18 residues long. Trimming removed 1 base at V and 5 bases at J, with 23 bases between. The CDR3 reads CASSQVETGRVYGYGYTF. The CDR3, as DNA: TGTGCCAGCAGCCAAGTGGAAACAGGGAGGGTGTATGGGTATGGCTACACCTTC.

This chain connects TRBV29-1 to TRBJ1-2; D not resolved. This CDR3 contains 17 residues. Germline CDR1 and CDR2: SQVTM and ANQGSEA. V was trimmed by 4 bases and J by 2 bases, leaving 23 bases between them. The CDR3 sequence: CSVATMETHPKNYGYTF. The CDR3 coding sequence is TGCAGCGTTGCTACGATGGAGACGCACCCGAAAAACTATGGCTACACCTTC.

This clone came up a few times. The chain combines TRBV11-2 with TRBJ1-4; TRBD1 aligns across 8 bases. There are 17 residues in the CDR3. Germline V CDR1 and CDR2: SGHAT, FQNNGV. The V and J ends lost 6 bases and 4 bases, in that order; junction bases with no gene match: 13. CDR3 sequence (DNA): TGTGCCAGCAGACCCCTTACTTCAACAGGGGGTAATGAAAAACTGTTTTTT. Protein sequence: CASRPLTSTGGNEKLFF.